This TCR beta chain emerged from a study of shared clonotypes between healthy human individuals. Selected positively for CCR7 and CD45RO-negative, naive CD8 cells excluded terminally differentiated effector memory CD45RA+ cells. The V and J ends lost 3 bases and 3 bases respectively, with 13 bases between them. Germline values: CDR1 MNHEY, CDR2 SMNVEV (reference sequence). This CDR3 is 15 amino acids long. Assay: immunoSEQ multiplex PCR; the TCRdb copy retains only in-frame clones and omits some. The data show hundreds of thousands of clones, 95% to 98% seen once. V usage is TRBV27 and J usage is TRBJ2-3; possible D gene TRBD2, 7 bases. This clonotype originated in a man aged 25 to 45 in good health. The sample comprised naive CD8+ T cells sorted from blood. The CDR3, as DNA: TGTGCCAGCAGTTTGGGGGGGCATTGGACAGATACGCAGTATTTT. It translates to CASSLGGHWTDTQYF.